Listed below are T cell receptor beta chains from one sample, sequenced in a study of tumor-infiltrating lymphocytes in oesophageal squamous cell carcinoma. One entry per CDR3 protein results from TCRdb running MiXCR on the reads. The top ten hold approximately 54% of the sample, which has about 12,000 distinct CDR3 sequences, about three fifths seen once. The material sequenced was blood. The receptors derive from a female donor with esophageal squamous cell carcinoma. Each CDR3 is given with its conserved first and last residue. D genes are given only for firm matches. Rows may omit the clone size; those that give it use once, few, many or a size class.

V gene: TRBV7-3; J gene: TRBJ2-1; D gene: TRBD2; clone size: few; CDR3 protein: CASSETSGGFNEQFF; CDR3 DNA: TGTGCCAGCAGCGAGACTAGCGGGGGTTTCAATGAGCAGTTCTTC
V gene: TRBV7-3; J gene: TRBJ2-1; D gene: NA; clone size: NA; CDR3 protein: CASSPLGGNNEQFF; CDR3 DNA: TGTGCCAGCAGCCCCCTAGGGGGAAACAATGAGCAGTTCTTC
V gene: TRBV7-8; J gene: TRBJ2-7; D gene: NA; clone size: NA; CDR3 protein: CASSPTTGLGYEQYF; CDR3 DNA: TGTGCCAGCAGCCCAACCACAGGGTTGGGCTACGAGCAGTACTTC
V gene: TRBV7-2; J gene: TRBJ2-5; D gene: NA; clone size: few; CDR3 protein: CASSLGTVQETQYF; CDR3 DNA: TGTGCCAGCAGCTTAGGGACAGTCCAAGAGACCCAGTACTTC
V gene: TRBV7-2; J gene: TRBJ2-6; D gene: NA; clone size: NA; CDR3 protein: CASSFGVSSGANVLTF; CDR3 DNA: TGTGCCAGCAGCTTCGGGGTTAGCTCTGGGGCCAACGTCCTGACTTTC
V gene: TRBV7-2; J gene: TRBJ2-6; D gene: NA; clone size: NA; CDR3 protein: CASSLVSGANVLTF; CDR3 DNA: TGTGCCAGCAGCTTAGTTTCCGGGGCCAACGTCCTGACTTTC
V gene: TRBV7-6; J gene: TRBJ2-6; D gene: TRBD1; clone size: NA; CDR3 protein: CASSLWAGRDRDSGANVLTF; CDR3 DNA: TGTGCCAGCAGCTTATGGGCCGGTCGGGACAGGGACTCTGGGGCCAACGTCCTGACTTTC
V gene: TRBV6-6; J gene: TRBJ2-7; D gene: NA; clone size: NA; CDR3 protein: CASSYREGQTPLHF; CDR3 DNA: TGTGCCAGCAGTTACCGTGAGGGACAAACACCCCTCCACTTC
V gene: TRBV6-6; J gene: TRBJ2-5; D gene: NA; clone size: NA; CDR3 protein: CASTEIVETQYF; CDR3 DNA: TGTGCCAGCACTGAAATCGTCGAGACCCAGTACTTC
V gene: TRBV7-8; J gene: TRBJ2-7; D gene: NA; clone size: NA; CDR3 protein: CASSSLPLAILEEQYF; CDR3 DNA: TGTGCCAGCAGCTCCCTCCCCCTAGCAATATTGGAGGAGCAGTACTTC
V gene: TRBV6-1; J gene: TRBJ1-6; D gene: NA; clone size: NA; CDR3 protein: CASSAGTYNSPLHF; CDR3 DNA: TGTGCCAGCAGCGCCGGGACTTATAATTCACCCCTCCACTTC
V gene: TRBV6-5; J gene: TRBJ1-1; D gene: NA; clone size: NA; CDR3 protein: CASSQPGHLMNTEAFF; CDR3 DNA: TGTGCCAGCAGTCAACCGGGACACCTTATGAACACTGAAGCTTTCTTT
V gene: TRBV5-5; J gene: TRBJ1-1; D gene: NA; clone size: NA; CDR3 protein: CASSLRGGGTLNTEAFF; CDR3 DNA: TGTGCCAGCAGCTTAAGAGGGGGAGGAACTTTGAACACTGAAGCTTTCTTT
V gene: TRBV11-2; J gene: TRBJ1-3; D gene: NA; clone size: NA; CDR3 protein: CASSSASAGNTIYF; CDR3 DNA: TGTGCCAGCAGCTCCGCTAGCGCTGGAAACACCATATATTTT
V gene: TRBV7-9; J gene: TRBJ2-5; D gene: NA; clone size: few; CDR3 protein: CASSLSLTQGQETQYF; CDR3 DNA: TGTGCCAGCAGCCTATCCTTGACACAGGGCCAAGAGACCCAGTACTTC
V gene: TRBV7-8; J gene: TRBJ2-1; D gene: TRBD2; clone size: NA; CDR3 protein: CASSYTTSGTYNEQFF; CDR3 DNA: TGTGCCAGCAGCTATACGACTAGCGGAACCTACAATGAGCAGTTCTTC
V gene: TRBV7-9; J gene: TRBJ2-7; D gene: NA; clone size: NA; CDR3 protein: CASSGGPTYYEQYF; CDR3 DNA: TGTGCCAGCAGCGGGGGCCCGACCTACTACGAGCAGTACTTC
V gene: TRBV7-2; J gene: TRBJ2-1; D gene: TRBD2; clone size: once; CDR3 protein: CASSLGFSGGDNEQFF; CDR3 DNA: TGTGCCAGCAGCCTAGGTTTTAGCGGGGGGGACAATGAGCAGTTCTTC
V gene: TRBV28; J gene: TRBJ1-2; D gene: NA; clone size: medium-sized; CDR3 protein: CASSLIASDYGYTF; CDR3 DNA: TGTGCCAGCAGTTTAATTGCGTCCGACTATGGCTACACCTTC
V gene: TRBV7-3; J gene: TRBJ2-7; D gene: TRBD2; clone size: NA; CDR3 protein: CASSLAGGHEQYF; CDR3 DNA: TGTGCCAGCAGCTTAGCGGGAGGACACGAGCAGTACTTC
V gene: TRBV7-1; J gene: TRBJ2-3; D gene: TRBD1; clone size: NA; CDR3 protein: CASSYTGGTDTQYF; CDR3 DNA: TGTGCCAGCAGCTATACAGGGGGCACAGATACGCAGTATTTT
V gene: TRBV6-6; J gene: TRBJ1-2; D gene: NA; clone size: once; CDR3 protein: CASSYSLHYGYTF; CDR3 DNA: TGTGCCAGCAGTTACTCCCTGCACTATGGCTACACCTTC
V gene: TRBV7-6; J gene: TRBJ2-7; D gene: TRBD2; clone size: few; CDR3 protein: CASSLTSGTDEQYF; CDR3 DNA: TGTGCCAGCAGCTTAACTAGCGGGACGGACGAGCAGTACTTC
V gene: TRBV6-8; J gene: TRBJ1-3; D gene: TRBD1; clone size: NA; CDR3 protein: CASRGGGQGMNTIYF; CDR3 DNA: TGTGCCAGCAGGGGGGGGGGACAGGGTATGAACACCATATATTTT
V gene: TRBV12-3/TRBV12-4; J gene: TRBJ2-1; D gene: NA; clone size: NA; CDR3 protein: CASSPGAGTYNEQFF; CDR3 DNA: TGTGCCAGCAGCCCCGGTGCGGGGACCTACAATGAGCAGTTCTTC
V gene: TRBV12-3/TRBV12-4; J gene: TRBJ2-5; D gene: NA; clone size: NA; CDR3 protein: CASAGRLQETQYF; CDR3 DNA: TGTGCCAGCGCAGGGCGTCTCCAAGAGACCCAGTACTTC
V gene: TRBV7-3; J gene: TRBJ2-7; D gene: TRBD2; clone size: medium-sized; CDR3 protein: CASSPMGGVHEQYF; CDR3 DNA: TGTGCCAGCAGCCCGATGGGGGGGGTCCACGAGCAGTACTTC
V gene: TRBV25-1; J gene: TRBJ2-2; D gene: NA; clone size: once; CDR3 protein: CASSENRMNTGELFF; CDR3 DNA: TGTGCCAGCAGTGAAAACAGGATGAACACCGGGGAGCTGTTTTTT
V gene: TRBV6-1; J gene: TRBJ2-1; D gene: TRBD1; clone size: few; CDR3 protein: CASSLEYRGASEQFF; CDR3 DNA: TGTGCCAGCAGCTTAGAATACAGGGGGGCGAGTGAGCAGTTCTTC
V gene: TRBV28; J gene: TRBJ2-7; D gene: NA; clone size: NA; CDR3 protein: CAGTNLPGRNYEQYF; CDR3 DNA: TGTGCCGGCACCAATTTGCCGGGACGTAACTACGAGCAGTACTTC
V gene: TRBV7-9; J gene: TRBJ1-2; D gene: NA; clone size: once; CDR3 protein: CASSDGQPPYGYTF; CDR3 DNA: TGTGCCAGCAGCGACGGACAGCCGCCCTATGGCTACACCTTC
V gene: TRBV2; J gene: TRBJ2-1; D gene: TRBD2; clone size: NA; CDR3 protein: CASRVTSDYYNEQFF; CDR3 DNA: TGTGCCAGCAGAGTAACTAGCGATTACTACAATGAGCAGTTCTTC
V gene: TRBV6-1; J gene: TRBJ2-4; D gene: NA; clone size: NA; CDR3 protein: CASSYGSLVAKNIQYF; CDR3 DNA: TGTGCCAGCAGTTACGGCAGCCTCGTAGCCAAAAACATTCAGTACTTC
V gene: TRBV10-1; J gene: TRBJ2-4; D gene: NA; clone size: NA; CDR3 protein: CASRDQGTDSGGQYF; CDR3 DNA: TGCGCCAGCAGGGACCAAGGGACGGACTCGGGCGGGCAGTACTTC
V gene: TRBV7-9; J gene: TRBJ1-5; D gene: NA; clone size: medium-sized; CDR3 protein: CASSLGFDQPQHF; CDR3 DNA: TGTGCCAGCAGCTTAGGGTTCGATCAGCCCCAGCATTTT
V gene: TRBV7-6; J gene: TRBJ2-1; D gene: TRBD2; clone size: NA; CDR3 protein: CASSPSLAGATNEQFF; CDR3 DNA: TGTGCCAGCAGCCCCTCACTAGCGGGGGCCACCAATGAGCAGTTCTTC
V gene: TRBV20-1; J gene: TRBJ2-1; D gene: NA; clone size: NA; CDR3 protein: CSARVGASAKYNEQFF; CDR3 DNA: TGCAGTGCTAGAGTCGGGGCTAGCGCAAAATACAATGAGCAGTTCTTC
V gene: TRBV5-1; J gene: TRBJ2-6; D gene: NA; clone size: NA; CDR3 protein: CASSLPLVSGANVLTF; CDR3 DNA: TGCGCCAGCAGCCTCCCTCTAGTCTCTGGGGCCAACGTCCTGACTTTC
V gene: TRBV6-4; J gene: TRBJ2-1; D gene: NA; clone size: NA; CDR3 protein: CASSDTGLGEQFF; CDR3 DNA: TGTGCCAGCAGTGACACAGGGCTAGGGGAGCAGTTCTTC
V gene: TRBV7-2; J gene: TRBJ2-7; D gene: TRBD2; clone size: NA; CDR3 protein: CASSPGTSSYEQYF; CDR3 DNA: TGTGCCAGCAGCCCTGGGACTAGCTCCTACGAGCAGTACTTC
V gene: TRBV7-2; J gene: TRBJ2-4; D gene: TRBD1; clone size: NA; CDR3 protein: CASSSRQGSLTPLHF; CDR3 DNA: TGTGCCAGCAGCTCTCGACAGGGGTCACTCACACCCCTCCACTTC
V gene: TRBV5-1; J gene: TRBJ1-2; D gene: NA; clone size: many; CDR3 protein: CASSLFTDYGYTF; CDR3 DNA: TGCGCCAGCAGCTTGTTCACAGACTATGGCTACACCTTC
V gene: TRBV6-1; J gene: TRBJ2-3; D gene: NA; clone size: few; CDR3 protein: CASSLSTGGGTDTQYF; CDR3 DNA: TGTGCCAGCAGCCTGTCCACAGGGGGGGGCACAGATACGCAGTATTTT
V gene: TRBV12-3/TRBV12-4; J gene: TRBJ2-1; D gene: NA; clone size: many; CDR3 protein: CASNIGRGDNEQFF; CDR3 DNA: TGTGCCAGCAATATAGGACGAGGGGACAATGAGCAGTTCTTC
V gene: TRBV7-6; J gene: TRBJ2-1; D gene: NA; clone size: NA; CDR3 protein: CASSLAGGGALGNEQFF; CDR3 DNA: TGTGCCAGCAGCTTAGCGGGGGGCGGGGCGTTGGGAAATGAGCAGTTCTTC
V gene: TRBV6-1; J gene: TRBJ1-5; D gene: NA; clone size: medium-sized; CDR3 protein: CASRRVGRNQPQHF; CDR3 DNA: TGTGCCAGCAGACGAGTGGGCAGGAATCAGCCCCAGCATTTT
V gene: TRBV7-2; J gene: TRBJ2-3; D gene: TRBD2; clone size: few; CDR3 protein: CASSRLAGGSDTQYF; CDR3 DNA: TGTGCCAGCAGCCGACTAGCGGGAGGTTCAGATACGCAGTATTTT